This entry is about one T cell receptor beta chain. This entry belongs to a study of ipilimumab plus nivolumab after autologous stem cell transplantation. Study overall: Typical patient got a handful of ipilimumab doses and fewer than 10 nivolumab doses (median).

The CDR3 consists of 16 residues. V lost 0 bases, J lost 4 bases, and 15 bases lay in between. Germline loops: CDR1 SGHDN, CDR2 FVKESK. Dosing: nivolumab 3 mg/kg IV, weeks 1, 4, 7, 10, then every two weeks to week 26. TCRdb's table, derived via immunoSEQ multiplex PCR, lists solely in-frame clones and lacks some. This table has several thousand clones, roughly 79% appearing once. The source material was PBMCs, sampled in a trial of ipilimumab plus nivolumab as post-transplant consolidation. The sequence came from a male donor with multiple myeloma. The chain has TRBV14 and TRBJ1-2; no clear D gene. CDR3 region: CASSQEVARPVYGYTF. CDR3 sequence (DNA): TGTGCCAGCAGCCAAGAGGTGGCGCGGCCGGTCTATGGCTACACCTTC.